This T cell receptor (beta chain) was retrieved from a study of blood T cell repertoires in COVID-19. Clones were read by immunoSEQ multiplex PCR, and TCRdb kept only the in-frame ones, dropping some. This table has roughly 14,000 clones, 92% appearing once. This clone appeared once. Sequencing input: peripheral blood. The sequence came from a human donor with active COVID-19. The donor label of this sample is uncertain.

For the CDR3, the DNA is TGTGCCAGCAGCTCCCGAGGGACAGCGAATGAAAAACTGTTTTTT. Its translation: CASSSRGTANEKLFF. The chain recombines TRBV7-9 with TRBJ1-4; 7 nucleotides line up with TRBD1. The junction had 7 bases not matched to a gene; V was cut back by 4 bases and J by 5 bases. Looked up from germline, CDR1 is SEHNR and CDR2 is FQNEAQ (reference sequence). This CDR3 contains 15 residues.